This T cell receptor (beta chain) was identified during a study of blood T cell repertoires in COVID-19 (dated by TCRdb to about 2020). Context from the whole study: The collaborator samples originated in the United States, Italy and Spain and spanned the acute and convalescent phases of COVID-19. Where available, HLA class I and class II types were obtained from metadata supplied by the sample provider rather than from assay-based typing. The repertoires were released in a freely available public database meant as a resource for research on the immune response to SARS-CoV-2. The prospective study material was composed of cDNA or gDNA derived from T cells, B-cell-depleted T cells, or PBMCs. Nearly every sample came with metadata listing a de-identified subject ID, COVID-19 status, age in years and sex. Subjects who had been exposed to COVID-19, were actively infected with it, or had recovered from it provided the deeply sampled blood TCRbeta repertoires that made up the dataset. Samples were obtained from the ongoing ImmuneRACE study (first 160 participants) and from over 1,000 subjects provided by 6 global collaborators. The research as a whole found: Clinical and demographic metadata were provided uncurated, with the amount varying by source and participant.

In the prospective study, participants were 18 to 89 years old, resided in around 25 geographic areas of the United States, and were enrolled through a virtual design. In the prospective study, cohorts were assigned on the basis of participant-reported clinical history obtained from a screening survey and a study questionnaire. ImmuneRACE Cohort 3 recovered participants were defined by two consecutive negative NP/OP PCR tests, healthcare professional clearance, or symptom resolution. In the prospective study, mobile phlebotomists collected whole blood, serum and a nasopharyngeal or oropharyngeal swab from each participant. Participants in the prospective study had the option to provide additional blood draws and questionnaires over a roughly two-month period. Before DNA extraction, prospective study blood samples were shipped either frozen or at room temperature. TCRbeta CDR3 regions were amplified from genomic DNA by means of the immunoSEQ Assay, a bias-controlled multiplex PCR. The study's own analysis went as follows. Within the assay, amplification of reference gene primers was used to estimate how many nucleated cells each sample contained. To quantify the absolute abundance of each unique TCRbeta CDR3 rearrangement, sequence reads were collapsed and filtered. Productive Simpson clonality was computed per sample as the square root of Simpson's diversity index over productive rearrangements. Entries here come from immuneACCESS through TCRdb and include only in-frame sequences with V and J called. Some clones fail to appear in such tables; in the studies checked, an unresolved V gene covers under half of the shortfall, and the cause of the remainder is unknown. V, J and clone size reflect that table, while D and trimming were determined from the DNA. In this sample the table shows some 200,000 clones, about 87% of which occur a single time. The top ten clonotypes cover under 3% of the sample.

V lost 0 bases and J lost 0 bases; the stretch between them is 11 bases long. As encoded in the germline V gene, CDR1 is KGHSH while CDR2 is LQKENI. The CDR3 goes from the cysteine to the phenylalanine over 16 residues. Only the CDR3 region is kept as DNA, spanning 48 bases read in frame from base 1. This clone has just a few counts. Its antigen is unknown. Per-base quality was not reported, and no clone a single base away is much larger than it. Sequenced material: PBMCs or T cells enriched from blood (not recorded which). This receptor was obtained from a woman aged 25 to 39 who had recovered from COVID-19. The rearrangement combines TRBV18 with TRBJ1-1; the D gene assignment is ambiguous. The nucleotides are TGTGCCAGCTCACCACCTACAGATAACCTGAACACTGAAGCTTTCTTT. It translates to CASSPPTDNLNTEAFF.